The rows below give T cell receptor beta chains drawn from one sample of a study of blood T cells in healthy people across ages. TCRdb reanalysed the 5' RACE reads using MiXCR and keeps one entry per CDR3 protein. The table shows 1 million or so distinct CDR3 sequences, with under 30% occurring only once. These records were also assigned to another study, of T cells of mothers and their children.

Sequenced input: blood. The receptor set was obtained from a girl aged 2 to 9 in good health. CDR3s include the opening cysteine and the closing phenylalanine or tryptophan. Fields, in order: D gene, J gene, clone size, CDR3 length, V gene, CDR3 protein, CDR3 DNA. The D gene is left open where the match is weak. Clone size is given for some rows only: seen once, a few or many times, or a class if the clone is expanded.

>-|TRBJ1-1|-|13|TRBV20-1
CSARSTGGAEAFF
TGCAGTGCTAGGTCCACCGGGGGAGCTGAAGCTTTCTTT
>-|TRBJ2-1|-|15|TRBV4-2
CASSQDILSYNEQFF
TGTGCCAGCAGCCAAGATATATTGTCCTACAATGAGCAGTTCTTC
>-|TRBJ2-2|few|12|TRBV29-1
CSDTAITGELFF
TGCAGCGATACAGCGATCACCGGGGAGCTGTTTTTT
>-|TRBJ2-7|-|12|TRBV7-9
CASSSFGDEQYF
TGTGCCAGCAGTTCTTTCGGCGACGAGCAGTACTTC
>-|TRBJ2-1|-|13|TRBV11-2
CASSFGGKGEQFF
TGTGCCAGCAGCTTTGGGGGAAAGGGTGAGCAGTTCTTC
>TRBD1|TRBJ2-7|-|15|TRBV4-3
CASSQGTGLSYEQYF
TGCGCCAGCAGCCAAGGGACAGGGCTATCCTACGAGCAGTACTTC
>TRBD2|TRBJ2-3|-|16|TRBV4-3
CASSPNSGGSTDTQYF
TGCGCCAGCAGCCCCAATAGCGGGGGGAGCACAGATACGCAGTATTTT
>-|TRBJ1-1|-|13|TRBV6-2/TRBV6-3
CASLRGMNTEAFF
TGTGCCAGCCTCAGGGGCATGAACACTGAAGCTTTCTTT
>-|TRBJ2-1|-|14|TRBV18
CASSNPTLRNEQFF
TGTGCCAGCTCCAACCCCACGTTGAGGAATGAGCAGTTCTTC
>TRBD2|TRBJ2-5|-|13|TRBV7-2
CASCSGGAWEQYF
TGTGCCAGCTGCTCGGGGGGAGCCTGGGAGCAGTACTTC
>TRBD2|TRBJ2-5|few|17|TRBV2
CASSDTLAGGPPETQYF
TGTGCCAGCAGTGATACGTTAGCGGGAGGTCCCCCCGAGACCCAGTACTTC
>-|TRBJ1-1|-|13|TRBV2
CASSTGEHTEAFF
TGTGCCAGTAGCACAGGTGAACACACTGAAGCTTTCTTT
>-|TRBJ2-1|once|16|TRBV28
CASSFTGTLSYNEQFF
TGTGCCAGCAGTTTTACGGGGACCCTATCCTACAATGAGCAGTTCTTC
>-|TRBJ2-3|-|15|TRBV20-1
CSAPTEQGFTDTQYF
TGCAGTGCTCCGACCGAACAGGGTTTCACAGATACGCAGTATTTT
>-|TRBJ1-3|few|13|TRBV29-1
CSVVRSGGNTIYF
TGCAGCGTTGTAAGGTCGGGGGGAAACACCATATATTTT
>-|TRBJ1-2|few|14|TRBV6-2/TRBV6-3
CASISGGTNYGYTF
TGTGCCAGCATCTCCGGGGGGACTAACTATGGCTACACCTTC
>-|TRBJ2-5|few|15|TRBV6-2/TRBV6-3
CASSYRAVYQETQYF
TGTGCCAGCAGTTACAGGGCCGTCTATCAAGAGACCCAGTACTTC
>-|TRBJ1-3|few|12|TRBV2
CASSEVQTTIYF
TGTGCCAGCAGTGAAGTTCAAACCACCATATATTTT
>TRBD2|TRBJ2-5|-|15|TRBV2
CASSDRTSAQETQYF
TGTGCCAGCAGTGACAGGACTAGCGCTCAAGAGACCCAGTACTTC
>-|TRBJ2-1|-|18|TRBV10-3
CAISLSNQGMKDYNEQFF
TGTGCCATCTCTTTAAGCAACCAGGGAATGAAGGACTACAATGAGCAGTTCTTC
>TRBD1|TRBJ2-7|few|12|TRBV20-1
CSALDWTGVNSF
TGCAGTGCCCTAGATTGGACAGGTGTCAATTCCTTC
>TRBD1|TRBJ2-7|-|16|TRBV3-1
CASSPTGTERRDEQYF
TGTGCCAGCAGCCCAACCGGGACAGAGAGAAGGGACGAGCAGTACTTC
>-|TRBJ2-1|-|17|TRBV5-1
CASSLVSLNDRPNEQFF
TGCGCCAGCAGCTTGGTTTCCCTTAACGACAGGCCCAATGAGCAGTTCTTC
>TRBD2|TRBJ2-1|-|15|TRBV7-3
CASRLTSGGVDEQFF
TGTGCCAGCAGACTCACTAGCGGGGGGGTAGATGAGCAGTTCTTC
>TRBD1|TRBJ2-7|-|15|TRBV7-9
CASSLGDSILYEQYF
TGTGCCAGCAGCTTAGGGGACAGCATTCTCTACGAGCAGTACTTC
>TRBD1|TRBJ2-5|-|14|TRBV15
CATLSPGQQETQYF
TGTGCCACCCTCTCGCCGGGACAGCAAGAGACCCAGTACTTC
>-|TRBJ2-1|few|17|TRBV14
CASSQVSPIAGRDEQFF
TGTGCCAGCAGCCAAGTATCCCCTATCGCGGGCAGGGATGAGCAGTTCTTC
>TRBD2|TRBJ2-7|few|19|TRBV6-2/TRBV6-3
CASSITVGGAYAPSYEQYF
TGTGCCAGCAGCATTACAGTCGGGGGGGCCTATGCCCCCTCCTACGAGCAGTACTTC
>-|TRBJ2-1|-|12|TRBV7-6
CASSLGGGRQFF
TGTGCCAGCAGCCTCGGTGGGGGTAGGCAGTTCTTC